This TCR beta chain is drawn from a study of shared clonotypes between healthy human individuals. Study-level background: A donor's plate count was three for CD4 naive and three for CD4 memory; CD8 naive had two and CD8 memory one. Study results and caveats: Larger estimated richness was generally seen in naive subsets than in memory subsets. Investigators expected sequencing depth to affect clonotype sharing among donors.

On this clone itself: The antigen is not known.

The CDR3 consists of 13 residues. Germline values: CDR1 KGHSH, CDR2 LQKENI. V was cut by 3 bases and J by 9 bases, with 11 bases left in between. Libraries were prepared by immunoSEQ multiplex PCR; TCRdb keeps only in-frame clonotypes and omits some of them. The sample has some 1.1 million clones; 70% to 80% are singletons. Donors comprised only Caucasian adults living in Nashville, Tennessee. The source of this sequence is a man aged 18 to 30 in good health. Some clones in this sample may be carry-over from other donors' samples. The sequencing sample was made of memory CD4+ T cells from PBMCs. Subset: CD45RA-negative fraction. V gene TRBV18 combines with J gene TRBJ2-2; no reliable D call. This CDR3 reads CASSPTAGRELFF. DNA for the CDR3: TGTGCCAGCTCACCGACTGCTGGAAGGGAGCTGTTTTTT.